This TCR beta chain was sequenced in a study of metastatic and nonmetastatic thyroid tumors. At the level of the study: The comparison covered peripheral blood and tumor or nodule tissue in malignant and benign thyroid patients.

There were no patients who had received any treatment before thyroid surgery. This clone was detected ten times or more. Using MiXCR, TCRdb re-called clones from the PCR reads. Of about 93,000 clones in the sample, approximately 11% were seen once. Germline V gene lookup returns CDR1 SGHRS and CDR2 YFSETQ. This CDR3 comprises 15 residues. V was pared by 4 bases and J by 1 base, with 11 bases between. The chain has TRBV5-1 and TRBJ1-4, with D possibly being TRBD1 (5 bases). This TCR was recovered from a female donor with papillary thyroid cancer or a benign thyroid nodule (not recorded which). Some clones in this sample may be carry-over from other donors' samples. Sequencing input: blood. CDR3 sequence (DNA): TGCGCCAGCAGCCGATTTCAGGGAACTAATGAAAAACTGTTTTTT. Its translation: CASSRFQGTNEKLFF.